This T cell receptor (beta chain) is drawn from a study of regulatory T cells in long-lasting Graves disease. This clonotype was seen more than once but under ten times. Time point denoted: newly diagnosed GD, antithyroid drugs for less than 3 months. PBMC RNA was the source of the TCR library. Arm-PCR of CDR3 regions and iRepertoire HTBI primers were used to build TCR beta libraries. TCRdb recomputed calls from the multiplex PCR reads with MiXCR, one row per CDR3 protein. This sample carries some 410,000 distinct CDR3 sequences, over 15% of them seen once, and the ten largest clones take around 11%. CDR1 LGHNA and CDR2 YSLEER come from the germline V gene. There are 16 residues in the CDR3. The V and J ends lost 2 bases and 6 bases respectively, with 19 bases between them. These sequences were also reported in another study, on T cells in Graves' hyperthyroidism and ophthalmopathy.

This TCR was sampled from a woman aged 25 to 39 with Graves disease. This sequence joins TRBV4-3 and TRBJ1-2, with D maybe TRBD1 (5 bases). The sequenced sample was peripheral blood mononuclear cells (PBMCs), obtained at new diagnosis, from a patient treated with antithyroid drugs. As DNA, the CDR3 is TGCGCCAGCAGCCAAAAAAGGGGACGGTTGATGCATGGCTACACCTTC. Its protein is CASSQKRGRLMHGYTF.